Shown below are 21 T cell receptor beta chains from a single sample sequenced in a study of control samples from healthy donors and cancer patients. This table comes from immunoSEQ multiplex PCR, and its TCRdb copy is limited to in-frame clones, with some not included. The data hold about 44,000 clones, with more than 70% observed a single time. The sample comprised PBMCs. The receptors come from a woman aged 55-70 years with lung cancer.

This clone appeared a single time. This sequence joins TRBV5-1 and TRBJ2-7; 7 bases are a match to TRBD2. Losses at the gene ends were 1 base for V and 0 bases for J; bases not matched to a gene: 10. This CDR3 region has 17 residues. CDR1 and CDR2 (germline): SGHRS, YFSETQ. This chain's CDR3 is CASSLNVAGRSSYEQYF. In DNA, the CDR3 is TGCGCCAGCAGCTTGAACGTAGCGGGCCGGAGCTCCTACGAGCAGTACTTC.

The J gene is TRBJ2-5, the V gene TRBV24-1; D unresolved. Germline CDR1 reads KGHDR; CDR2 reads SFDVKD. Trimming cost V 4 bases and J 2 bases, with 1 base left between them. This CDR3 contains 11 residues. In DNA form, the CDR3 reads TGTGCCACCAGTGAGCAAGAGACCCAGTACTTC. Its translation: CATSEQETQYF.

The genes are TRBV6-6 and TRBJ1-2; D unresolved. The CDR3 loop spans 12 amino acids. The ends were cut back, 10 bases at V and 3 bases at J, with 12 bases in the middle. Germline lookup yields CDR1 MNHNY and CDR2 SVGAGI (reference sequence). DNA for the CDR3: TGTGCCACCTCCGACGGTCACTATGGCTACACCTTC. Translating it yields CATSDGHYGYTF.

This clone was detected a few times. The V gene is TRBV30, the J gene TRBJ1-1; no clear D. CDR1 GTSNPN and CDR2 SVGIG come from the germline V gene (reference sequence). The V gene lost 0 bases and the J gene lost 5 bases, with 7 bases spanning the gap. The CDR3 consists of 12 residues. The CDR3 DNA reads TGTGCCTGGAGTGTTGCGAGTACTGAAGCTTTCTTT. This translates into CAWSVASTEAFF.

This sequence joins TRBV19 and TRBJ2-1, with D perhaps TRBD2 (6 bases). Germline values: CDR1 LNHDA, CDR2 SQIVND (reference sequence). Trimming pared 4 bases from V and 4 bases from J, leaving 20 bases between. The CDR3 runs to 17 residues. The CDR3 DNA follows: TGTGCCAGTAGTAACGTCCTCGGCGGGGACGCATACAATGAGCAGTTCTTC. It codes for CASSNVLGGDAYNEQFF.

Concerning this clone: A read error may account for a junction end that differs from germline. This CDR3 is CASSDRLPGSPTGEHEQYF. CDR3 DNA: TGCGCCAGTAGTGACAGACTACCGGGATCGCCAACAGGGGAACACGAGCAGTACTTC. The chain uses TRBV10-2 and TRBJ2-7; 7 bases line up with TRBD1. Per germline, CDR1 WSHSY and CDR2 SAAADI. The length of the CDR3 is 19 residues.

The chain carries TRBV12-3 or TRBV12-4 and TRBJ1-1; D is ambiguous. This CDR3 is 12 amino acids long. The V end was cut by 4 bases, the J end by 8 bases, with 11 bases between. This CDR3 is CASSWQKNEAFF. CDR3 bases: TGTGCCAGCAGTTGGCAGAAAAACGAAGCTTTCTTT.

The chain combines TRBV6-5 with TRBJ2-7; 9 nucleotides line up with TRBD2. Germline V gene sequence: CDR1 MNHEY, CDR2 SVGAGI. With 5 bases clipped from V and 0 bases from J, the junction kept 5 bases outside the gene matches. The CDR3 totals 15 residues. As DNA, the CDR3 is TGTGCCAGCAGTCGAAGTAGCGGGAGCTCCTACGAGCAGTACTTC. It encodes CASSRSSGSSYEQYF.

CDR3 amino acids: CAIRALNTEAFF. The CDR3 region has the DNA TGTGCCATCAGAGCCTTGAACACTGAAGCTTTCTTT. The chain is built from TRBV10-3 and TRBJ1-1; D uncertain. CDR1 and CDR2 (germline): ENHRY, SYGVKD. Trimming left V 6 bases short and J 0 bases short, with 5 bases between. CDR3 length equals 12 residues.

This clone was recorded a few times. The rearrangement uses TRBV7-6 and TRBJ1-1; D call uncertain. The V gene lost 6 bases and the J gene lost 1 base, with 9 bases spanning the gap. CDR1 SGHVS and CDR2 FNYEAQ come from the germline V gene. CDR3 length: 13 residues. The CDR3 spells CASRSAPNTEAFF. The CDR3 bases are TGTGCCAGCAGATCGGCCCCGAACACTGAAGCTTTCTTT.

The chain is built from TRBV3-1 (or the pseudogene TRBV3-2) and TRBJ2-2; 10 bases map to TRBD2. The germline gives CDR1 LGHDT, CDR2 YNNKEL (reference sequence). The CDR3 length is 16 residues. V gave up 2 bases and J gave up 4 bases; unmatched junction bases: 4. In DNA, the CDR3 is TGTGCCAGCAGCCAATGGATAGCGGGGGGCACCGGGGAGCTGTTTTTT. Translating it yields CASSQWIAGGTGELFF.

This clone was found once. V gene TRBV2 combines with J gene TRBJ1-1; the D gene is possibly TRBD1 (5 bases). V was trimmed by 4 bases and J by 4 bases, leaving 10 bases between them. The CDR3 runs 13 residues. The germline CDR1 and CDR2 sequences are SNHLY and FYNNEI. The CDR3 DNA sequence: TGTGCCAGCAGTGTTCCGGGGCGCACTGAAGCTTTCTTT. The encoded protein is CASSVPGRTEAFF. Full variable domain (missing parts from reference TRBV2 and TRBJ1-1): EPEVTQTPSHQVTQMGQEVILRCVPISNHLYFYWYRQILGQKVEFLVSFYNNEISEKSEIFDDQFSVERPDGSNFTLKIRSTKLEDSAMYFCASSVPGRTEAFFGQGTRLTVV.

Written as DNA, the CDR3 is TGCAGCCTAGGGGTCGGAACGGGCTACACCTTC. It codes for CSLGVGTGYTF. The chain couples TRBV29-1 to TRBJ1-2; tentative D call: TRBD1 (5 bases). Per germline, CDR1 SQVTM and CDR2 ANQGSEA. There are 11 residues in the CDR3. With 8 bases removed from V and 8 bases from J, the gap between germline ends came to 15 bases.

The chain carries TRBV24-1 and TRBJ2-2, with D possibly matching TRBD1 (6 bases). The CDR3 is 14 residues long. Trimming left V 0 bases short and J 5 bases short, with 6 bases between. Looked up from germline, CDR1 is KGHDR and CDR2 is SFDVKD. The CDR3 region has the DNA TGTGCCACCAGTGATTTGGACAGGACCGGGGAGCTGTTTTTT. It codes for CATSDLDRTGELFF.

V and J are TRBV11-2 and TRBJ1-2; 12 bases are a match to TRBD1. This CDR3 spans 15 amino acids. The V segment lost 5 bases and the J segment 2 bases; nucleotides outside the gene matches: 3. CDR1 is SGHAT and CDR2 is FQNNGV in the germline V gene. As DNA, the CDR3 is TGTGCCAGCAGCCTCGGGACAGGGGGCAACTATGGCTACACCTTC. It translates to CASSLGTGGNYGYTF.

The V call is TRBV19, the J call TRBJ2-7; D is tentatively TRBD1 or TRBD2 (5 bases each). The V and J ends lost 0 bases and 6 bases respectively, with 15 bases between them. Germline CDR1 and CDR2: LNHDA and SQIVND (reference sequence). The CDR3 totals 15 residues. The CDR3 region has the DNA TGTGCCAGTAGTATAGATATTGAGGGGCCCGCCGAGCAGTACTTC. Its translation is CASSIDIEGPAEQYF.

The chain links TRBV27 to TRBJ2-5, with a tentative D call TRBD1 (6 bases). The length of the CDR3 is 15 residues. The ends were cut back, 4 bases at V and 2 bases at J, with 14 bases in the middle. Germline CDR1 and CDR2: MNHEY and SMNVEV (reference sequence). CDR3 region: CASSSNRAEQETQYF. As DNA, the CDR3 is TGTGCCAGCAGTTCTAACAGGGCAGAGCAAGAGACCCAGTACTTC.

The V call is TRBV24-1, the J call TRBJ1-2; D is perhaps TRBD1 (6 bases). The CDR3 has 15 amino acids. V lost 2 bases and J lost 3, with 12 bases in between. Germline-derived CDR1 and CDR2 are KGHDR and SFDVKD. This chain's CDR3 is CATSDYSGADYGYTF. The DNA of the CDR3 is TGTGCCACCAGTGATTATTCGGGGGCGGACTATGGCTACACCTTC.

CDR3: CASSQNKQRTKLFF. The CDR3 DNA follows: TGCGCCAGCAGCCAAAATAAACAGAGGACGAAACTGTTTTTT. V and J are TRBV4-1 and TRBJ1-4; D call uncertain. The CDR3 covers 14 residues. The V gene lost 2 bases and the J gene lost 11 bases, with 15 bases spanning the gap. The V gene's germline CDR1 is MGHRA and CDR2 YSYEKL.

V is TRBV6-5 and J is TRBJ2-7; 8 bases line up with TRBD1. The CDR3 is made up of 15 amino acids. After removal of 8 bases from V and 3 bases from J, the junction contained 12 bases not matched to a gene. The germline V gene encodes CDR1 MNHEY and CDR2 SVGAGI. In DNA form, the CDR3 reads TGTGCCAGCGGGGAATCAGGGGGCCCAATCTACGAGCAGTACTTC. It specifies CASGESGGPIYEQYF.

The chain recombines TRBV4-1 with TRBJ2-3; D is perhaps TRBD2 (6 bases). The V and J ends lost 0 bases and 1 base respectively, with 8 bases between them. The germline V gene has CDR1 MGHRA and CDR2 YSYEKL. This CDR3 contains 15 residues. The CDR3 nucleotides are TGCGCCAGCAGCCAAGAGGGCGGGGGCACAGATACGCAGTATTTT. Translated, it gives CASSQEGGGTDTQYF.